This T cell receptor (beta chain) was recorded in a study of blood T cells in healthy people across ages. Regarding this clonotype: The junction departs from the called germline gene at one end, perhaps through a read error.

Sample-barcoded 5' priming and a J-beta primer mix drove a second PCR of roughly 7 to 11 cycles. TCRdb passed the 5' RACE reads through MiXCR, listing each CDR3 protein once. The data hold about 680,000 distinct CDR3 sequences, with around 48% observed a single time. The germline gives CDR1 MGHDK, CDR2 SYGVNS. The CDR3 is 14 amino acids. This TCR derives from a woman aged 55-75 years in good health. The sample comprised blood. The genes are TRBV25-1 and TRBJ2-5; tentatively, D is TRBD1 (6 bases). The J call is doubtful: the DNA matches TRBJ2-7 better. The CDR3 loop reads CACSESRGRYEQYF. CDR3 DNA: TGTGCCTGCAGTGAATCCAGGGGCCGGTACGAGCAGTACTTC.